Each of the 25 T cell receptor beta chains below was sequenced from the same sample in a study of blood T cell repertoires in COVID-19. TCRdb's table, derived via immunoSEQ multiplex PCR, lists solely in-frame clones and lacks some. The data contain about 180,000 clones, roughly 77% of them singletons. Sequenced input: peripheral blood. The receptors originated from a man in his 70s with active or convalescent COVID-19.

The V gene is TRBV5-4, the J gene TRBJ1-1; weak D call: TRBD1 (6 bases). Deletions cut 0 bases from V and 4 bases from J, with 10 bases between. CDR3 length: 14 amino acids. CDR1 is SGHNT, CDR2 YYREEE, per germline (reference sequence). The CDR3 DNA sequence: TGTGCCAGCAGCTTGGACAGGGAGGGCACTGAAGCTTTCTTT. As protein: CASSLDREGTEAFF.

J is TRBJ1-5 and V is TRBV6-2 or TRBV6-3; 7 bases line up with TRBD1. Germline V CDR1 and CDR2: MNHEY, SVGEGT. This CDR3 has 14 amino acids. V was clipped by 4 bases and J by 3 bases; unmatched bases: 3. This chain's CDR3 is CASSLQGINQPQHF. The CDR3 region has the DNA TGTGCCAGCAGTTTACAGGGGATCAATCAGCCCCAGCATTTT.

The chain recombines TRBV2 with TRBJ1-6; a possible D gene is TRBD1 (5 bases). Trimming removed 6 bases at V and 6 bases at J, with 9 bases between. In germline, CDR1 is SNHLY, CDR2 FYNNEI. This CDR3 is 13 amino acids long. The CDR3 is CASSRQFNSPLHF. The CDR3 DNA follows: TGTGCCAGCAGCAGACAGTTTAATTCACCCCTCCACTTT.

The genes are TRBV11-2 and TRBJ2-5; 8 nucleotides line up with TRBD2. The CDR3 covers 13 residues. The germline V gene has CDR1 SGHAT and CDR2 FQNNGV. Unmatched junction bases numbered 5, after V lost 6 bases and J lost 5 bases. The CDR3, as DNA: TGTGCCAGCAGAGGGGTAGCGGGGGAGACCCAGTACTTC. Its translation is CASRGVAGETQYF.

The count of this clone is one. The V and J genes are TRBV18 and TRBJ1-2; 9 bases match TRBD1. The CDR3 totals 15 residues. J was trimmed by 8 bases and V by 1 base; bases with no gene match: 8. Per the germline V gene, CDR1 is KGHSH and CDR2 is LQKENI. The CDR3 loop is CASSPRRTGESGYTF. The CDR3 DNA reads as TGTGCCAGCTCACCACGAAGGACAGGGGAAAGCGGCTACACCTTC.

The chain recombines TRBV2 with TRBJ1-4; D not resolved. The V end was cut by 7 bases, the J end by 4 bases, with 7 bases between. There are 12 residues in the CDR3. Germline CDR1 reads SNHLY; CDR2 reads FYNNEI. The CDR3 nucleotides are TGTGCCAGCACGGGGAATAATGAAAAACTGTTTTTT. Its translation: CASTGNNEKLFF.

The CDR3 reads CSAGQVNTEAFF. For the CDR3, the DNA is TGCAGCGCTGGACAGGTAAACACTGAAGCTTTCTTT. This chain connects TRBV29-1 to TRBJ1-1; 7 bases are shared with TRBD1. The CDR3 is made up of 12 amino acids. The V segment lost 7 bases and the J segment 2 bases; nucleotides outside the gene matches: 4. The V gene's germline CDR1 is SQVTM and CDR2 ANQGSEA.

The count of this clone is one. The chain links TRBV27 to TRBJ1-4, with TRBD1 matching 9 bases. Unmatched junction bases numbered 6, after V lost 6 bases and J lost 4 bases. The CDR3 has 15 residues. Per the germline V gene, CDR1 is MNHEY and CDR2 is SMNVEV (reference sequence). CDR3 coding DNA: TGTGCCAGCAGGGACAGGGGAGGAATTAATGAAAAACTGTTTTTT. Translation: CASRDRGGINEKLFF.

The V call is TRBV28, the J call TRBJ2-1; D may be TRBD1 (7 bases). The CDR3 has 15 amino acids. Trimming took off 5 bases at V and 5 bases at J, with 16 bases between the two ends. The germline CDR1 and CDR2 sequences are MDHEN and SYDVKM. CDR3 sequence: CASSPPAGGNNEQFF. The CDR3 DNA sequence: TGTGCCAGCAGTCCCCCGGCAGGGGGGAACAATGAGCAGTTCTTC.

The chain employs TRBV27 and TRBJ2-1; 8 nucleotides match TRBD1. Germline V CDR1 and CDR2: MNHEY, SMNVEV (reference sequence). Trimming cost V 8 bases and J 2 bases; bases outside gene matches: 5. CDR3 length equals 14 residues. CDR3 protein: CASGRDRTYNEQFF. The CDR3 region has the DNA TGTGCCAGCGGGCGGGACAGGACCTACAATGAGCAGTTCTTC.

The chain joins TRBV5-1 to TRBJ2-7, with 7 bases identical to TRBD1. Trimming cost V 2 bases and J 6 bases; bases outside gene matches: 2. Per the germline V gene, CDR1 is SGHRS and CDR2 is YFSETQ. The CDR3 consists of 12 residues. CDR3 sequence: CASSFTGVEQYF. The DNA of the CDR3 is TGCGCCAGCAGCTTCACAGGGGTCGAGCAGTACTTC.

The chain links TRBV5-1 to TRBJ2-5, with 8 bases lining up with TRBD2. The V gene's germline CDR1 is SGHRS and CDR2 YFSETQ. The CDR3 is made up of 16 amino acids. The V and J ends lost 0 bases and 4 bases, in that order; junction bases with no gene match: 8. The DNA of the CDR3 is TGCGCCAGCAGCTTGGGGACTAGCTTGTCCCCAGAGACCCAGTACTTC. Amino acid sequence: CASSLGTSLSPETQYF.

V is TRBV14 and J is TRBJ2-3, with D unresolved. CDR3 length equals 12 residues. The V and J ends lost 4 bases and 5 bases respectively, with 7 bases between them. Germline V gene sequence: CDR1 SGHDN, CDR2 FVKESK. In DNA form, the CDR3 reads TGTGCCAGCAGCCTACGGGTAGATACGCAGTATTTT. Translated: CASSLRVDTQYF.

The chain joins TRBV29-1 to TRBJ2-5, with 15 bases identical to TRBD2. Germline V gene sequence: CDR1 SQVTM, CDR2 ANQGSEA. The CDR3 runs to 15 residues. V shed 7 bases and J 7 bases; nucleotides not matched to a gene: 10. The CDR3 reads CSAGWTSGRVRTQYF. The CDR3 DNA follows: TGCAGCGCCGGCTGGACTAGCGGGAGGGTCAGGACCCAGTACTTC.

The chain combines TRBV5-1 with TRBJ2-7; a possible D gene is TRBD2 (6 bases). The V end lost 0 bases, the J end lost 6 bases, and 16 bases lay between the germline ends. The CDR3 has 15 residues. Germline V gene lookup returns CDR1 SGHRS and CDR2 YFSETQ. CDR3 coding DNA: TGCGCCAGCAGCTTGGTGGCTAGCGACCAGGGCGAGCAGTACTTC. It specifies CASSLVASDQGEQYF.

J is TRBJ1-1 and V is TRBV12-5; possibly TRBD1 for D (6 bases). This CDR3 is 14 amino acids long. Trimming took 0 bases from V and 10 from J, leaving 15 bases between them. Germline assignment: CDR1 LGHNT and CDR2 FRNRAP. CDR3 loop: CASGLVDRGNIAFF. CDR3 bases: TGTGCTAGTGGTTTGGTAGATAGGGGGAATATAGCTTTCTTT. Complete variable domain (other parts from reference TRBV12-5 and TRBJ1-1): DARVTQTPRHKVTEMGQEVTMRCQPILGHNTVFWYRQTMMQGLELLAYFRNRAPLDDSGMPKDRFSAEMPDATLATLKIQPSEPRDSAVYFCASGLVDRGNIAFFGQGTRLTVV.

This sequence joins TRBV5-1 and TRBJ2-2, with D unresolved. Germline V CDR1 and CDR2: SGHRS, YFSETQ. V was clipped by 0 bases and J by 6 bases, with 6 bases between them. CDR3 length equals 13 residues. CDR3 nucleotide sequence: TGCGCCAGCAGCTTGGCTGGGCCCGGGGAGCTGTTTTTT. Translated: CASSLAGPGELFF. The full variable domain, completed using reference TRBV5-1 and TRBJ2-2, is KAGVTQTPRYLIKTRGQQVTLSCSPISGHRSVSWYQQTPGQGLQFLFEYFSETQRNKGNFPGRFSGRQFSNSRSEMNVSTLELGDSALYLCASSLAGPGELFFGEGSRLTVL.

This clone was recorded only once. The chain couples TRBV6-6 to TRBJ2-4, with D maybe TRBD2 (5 bases). This CDR3 has 13 residues. CDR1 is MNHNY and CDR2 is SVGAGI in the germline V gene (reference sequence). The ends were cut back, 7 bases at V and 9 bases at J, with 16 bases in the middle. This CDR3 is CASTQPTEGIQYF. The CDR3 nucleotides read TGTGCCAGCACGCAGCCGACTGAGGGCATTCAGTACTTC.

The chain couples TRBV30 to TRBJ1-6; no clear D gene. The CDR3 is 16 residues long. V lost 1 base to trimming and J lost 6 bases, with 16 bases between them. Germline lookup yields CDR1 GTSNPN and CDR2 SVGIG (reference sequence). CDR3 residues: CAWSGAISRFNSPLHF. The CDR3 nucleotides read TGTGCCTGGAGTGGGGCCATCTCCCGTTTTAATTCACCCCTCCACTTT. Full variable domain (remainder filled in from reference TRBV30 and TRBJ1-6): SQTIHQWPATLVQPVGSPLSLECTVEGTSNPNLYWYRQAAGRGLQLLFYSVGIGQISSEVPQNLSASRPQDRQFILSSKKLLLSDSGFYLCAWSGAISRFNSPLHFGNGTRLTVT.

The V and J genes are TRBV5-1 and TRBJ2-5; 8 positions match TRBD2. The CDR3 covers 16 residues. Trimming at V came to 0 bases and at J to 2 bases, leaving 6 bases not matched to a gene. Germline V gene sequence: CDR1 SGHRS, CDR2 YFSETQ. The DNA for the CDR3 is TGCGCCAGCAGCTTGGTGCTAGCGGGTGAGCAAGAGACCCAGTACTTC. This gives the protein CASSLVLAGEQETQYF. Full variable domain (rest looked up from reference TRBV5-1 and TRBJ2-5): KAGVTQTPRYLIKTRGQQVTLSCSPISGHRSVSWYQQTPGQGLQFLFEYFSETQRNKGNFPGRFSGRQFSNSRSEMNVSTLELGDSALYLCASSLVLAGEQETQYFGPGTRLLVL.

The chain employs TRBV7-9 and TRBJ1-6; D call uncertain. Germline CDR1 and CDR2: SEHNR and FQNEAQ (reference sequence). V was cut by 2 bases and J by 17 bases, with 19 bases left in between. This CDR3 spans 14 amino acids. The CDR3 DNA reads TGTGCCAGCAGCTTAACTTTTCCGGAGGCCGCGGTCCACTTT. It specifies CASSLTFPEAAVHF.

V gene TRBV13 combines with J gene TRBJ2-6; weak D call: TRBD1 (5 bases). The CDR3 sequence is 16 residues long. CDR1 and CDR2 from the germline V gene are PRHDT and FYEKMQ (reference sequence). The V end was cut by 3 bases, the J end by 2 bases, with 11 bases between. DNA of the CDR3: TGTGCCAGCAGCTTCGGGTCAGGGCCTGGGGCCAACGTCCTGACTTTC. This translates into CASSFGSGPGANVLTF.

This rearrangement joins TRBV7-9 to TRBJ1-2; D possibly corresponds to TRBD1 (6 bases). Trimming removed 5 bases from V and 0 bases from J, with 16 bases in between. Per germline, CDR1 SEHNR and CDR2 FQNEAQ (reference sequence). The CDR3 covers 16 residues. CDR3 sequence reads: CASSPNSGEANYGYTF. DNA for the CDR3: TGTGCCAGCAGCCCGAATTCAGGGGAAGCTAACTATGGCTACACCTTC.

The genes are TRBV5-5 and TRBJ1-2; TRBD1 matches at 7 bases. Looked up from germline, CDR1 is SGHKS and CDR2 is YYEKEE (reference sequence). Unmatched junction bases numbered 1, after V lost 4 bases and J lost 4 bases. The CDR3 is made up of 12 amino acids. In DNA form, the CDR3 reads TGTGCCAGCAGCCGGGACAGCTATGGCTACACCTTC. Protein sequence: CASSRDSYGYTF.

Only a few counts were recorded for this clone. This rearrangement joins TRBV11-3 to TRBJ1-1; tentative D call: TRBD1 (6 bases). The CDR3 totals 14 residues. Germline lookup yields CDR1 SGHNT and CDR2 YENEEA. Trimming cost V 5 bases and J 0 bases, with 10 bases left between them. In DNA, the CDR3 is TGTGCCAGCAGCCGGGGGGACATGAACACTGAAGCTTTCTTT. This translates into CASSRGDMNTEAFF.